These T cell receptor beta chains were read from a single sample in a study of cytomegalovirus exposure and HLA in healthy donors. The data were produced by immunoSEQ multiplex PCR, yet TCRdb's version contains in-frame clones alone and is incomplete. Of about 190,000 clones in the sample, 70% to 80% were seen once. Input material: PBMCs. The receptors shown here come from a woman aged 25 to 39 in good health and CMV-seropositive. Each CDR3 is given with its conserved first and last residue. A D gene is named only where the DNA matches it firmly. Size is omitted from some rows. Given values are once, few, many or a class for expanded clones.

TRBJ2-1	TRBV9	.	TRBD2	CASSVEAGVRNEQFF	TGTGCCAGCAGCGTAGAAGCGGGAGTGCGGAATGAGCAGTTCTTC
TRBJ1-2	TRBV6-5	.	.	CASSYSRSGYGYTF	TGTGCCAGCAGTTACTCGCGGAGCGGCTATGGCTACACCTTC
TRBJ1-5	TRBV15	.	.	CATSRQARAGDSGLRQPQHF	TGTGCCACCAGCAGACAGGCGAGGGCTGGCGACTCGGGATTACGGCAGCCCCAGCATTTT
TRBJ2-1	TRBV7-9	few	TRBD2	CASSLFRAGGAYNEQFF	TGTGCCAGCAGCTTATTTAGGGCGGGGGGGGCCTACAATGAGCAGTTCTTC
TRBJ2-3	TRBV4-2	.	TRBD2	CASSPGLEADTQYF	TGTGCCAGCAGCCCGGGACTAGAGGCAGATACGCAGTATTTT
TRBJ2-1	TRBV5-1	once	.	CASSLISASSYNEQFF	TGCGCCAGCAGTCTTATAAGCGCGAGCTCCTACAATGAGCAGTTCTTC
TRBJ1-5	TRBV2	.	TRBD1	CASSATGAWNQPQHF	TGTGCCAGCAGTGCGACAGGGGCTTGGAATCAGCCCCAGCATTTT
TRBJ2-2	TRBV29-1	.	.	CSAEGKAGNTGELFF	TGCAGCGCTGAAGGAAAAGCGGGGAACACCGGGGAGCTGTTTTTT
TRBJ1-2	TRBV28	.	.	CASSSDSYYTF	TGTGCCAGCAGTTCGGACAGCTACTACACCTTC
TRBJ2-5	TRBV6-6	.	.	CASSHRDSQETQYF	TGTGCCAGCAGTCACCGGGACTCTCAAGAGACCCAGTACTTC
TRBJ2-3	TRBV27	few	TRBD1	CASMYRGKTDTQYF	TGTGCCAGCATGTACAGGGGTAAAACAGATACGCAGTATTTT
TRBJ2-7	TRBV4-3	.	TRBD2	CASSQDWGGYEQYF	TGCGCCAGCAGCCAAGATTGGGGGGGCTACGAGCAGTACTTC
TRBJ2-1	TRBV7-2	few	.	CASSFGAGASYNEQFF	TGTGCCAGCAGCTTTGGAGCGGGTGCATCCTACAATGAGCAGTTCTTC
TRBJ2-1	TRBV4-1	.	TRBD2	CASSLGGGTYNEQFF	TGCGCCAGCAGCCTAGGCGGGGGAACCTACAATGAGCAGTTCTTC
TRBJ1-1	TRBV11-2	.	.	CASSLLTYSKAFF	TGTGCCAGCAGCTTATTAACTTATAGCAAAGCTTTCTTT
TRBJ2-5	TRBV19	.	.	CASSILGGTQYF	TGTGCCAGTAGTATATTGGGGGGGACCCAGTACTTC
TRBJ1-2	TRBV2	.	.	CASSEAFTQSGGYTF	TGTGCCAGCAGTGAAGCCTTCACACAGTCAGGCGGCTACACCTTC
TRBJ2-5	TRBV14	.	.	CASSQALRAETQYF	TGTGCCAGCAGCCAAGCCCTGCGGGCAGAGACCCAGTACTTC
TRBJ1-2	TRBV7-2	.	.	CASIRSTGLGNYGYTF	TGTGCCAGCATCCGAAGCACGGGATTGGGTAACTATGGCTACACCTTC
TRBJ2-5	TRBV7-2	.	.	CASSFRQPQETQYF	TGTGCCAGCAGCTTCCGACAGCCCCAAGAGACCCAGTACTTC
TRBJ2-1	TRBV20-1	.	.	CSASAVNEQFF	TGCAGTGCTTCAGCGGTCAATGAGCAGTTCTTC
TRBJ2-7	TRBV11-2	.	.	CASSFRDLVVSEQYF	TGTGCCAGCAGCTTCCGGGACTTAGTTGTCTCCGAGCAGTACTTC
TRBJ1-3	TRBV6-5	.	.	CASSYSRDPVNTIYF	TGTGCCAGCAGTTACTCGCGGGATCCGGTAAACACCATATATTTT
TRBJ2-3	TRBV15	.	.	CATRLTSSDTQYF	TGTGCCACCAGGCTGACTAGTTCCGATACGCAGTATTTT
TRBJ2-7	TRBV28	.	TRBD1	CASSPRTGSSYEQYF	TGTGCCAGCAGCCCCCGGACAGGGAGCTCCTACGAGCAGTACTTC
TRBJ1-1	TRBV29-1	.	.	CSAAGESAFF	TGCAGCGCGGCAGGTGAGTCGGCTTTCTTT
TRBJ1-5	TRBV28	.	.	CASRSSNQPQHF	TGTGCCAGCAGATCGAGCAATCAGCCCCAGCATTTT
TRBJ2-7	TRBV19	.	.	CAYKGGGSSNEQYF	TGTGCCTATAAGGGGGGCGGGAGCTCCAACGAGCAGTACTTC
TRBJ1-1	TRBV4-3	few	.	CASSQDGIAEAFF	TGCGCCAGCAGCCAAGATGGTATAGCGGAAGCTTTCTTT